The sequence of this TCR beta chain was determined in a study of CD8 T cells in Susac syndrome. For the study at large: Within the group of sequenced Susac syndrome patients, about 6 had active disease and eight were in remission.

RNA amounts of roughly 0.45 to 1 ug underwent reverse transcription with random hexamers. The TCR beta CDR3 was amplified by immunoSEQ multiplex PCR across 54 Vbeta, 13 Jbeta. TCRdb passed the immunoSEQ multiplex PCR reads through MiXCR, listing each CDR3 protein once. The table records 150,000 or so distinct CDR3 sequences, approximately 94% of them present only once. V was shortened by 5 bases and J by 9 bases, with 26 bases between the two germline ends. From germline, CDR1 is SEHNR and CDR2 FQNEAQ (reference sequence). The CDR3 spans 16 residues. TEMRA cells were enriched by FACS, while CD8+ and CD4+ T cells were obtained through a negative isolation that was performed magnetically.

This chain joins TRBV7-9 and TRBJ2-7, with D possibly TRBD1 on 6 matching bases. The TCR sequence derives from a human donor with Susac syndrome. Source material: CD4+ T cells from PBMCs. This CDR3 is CASSNDRSTVNYAQYF. CDR3 bases: TGTGCCAGCAGCAACGACAGGTCCACTGTTAACTATGCGCAGTACTTC.